This T cell receptor beta chain emerged from a study of graft-versus-host responses after intestinal transplantation. This clone was seen just once. From germline, CDR1 is WSHSY and CDR2 SAAADI. Trimming removed 7 bases from V and 1 base from J, with 11 bases in between. The CDR3 contains 13 residues. Repertoires were generated with immunoSEQ multiplex PCR, while TCRdb's copy carries only in-frame clones and drops some. The sample gives some 17,000 clones, 70% to 85% of which show up once; more than 5% is in the top ten. Intraepithelial plus lamina propria lymphocytes were released by processing graft tissue.

The sequencing here drew on ileum tissue, taken 17 days after transplant. The chain carries TRBV10-2 and TRBJ2-7; D is perhaps TRBD2 (6 bases). This TCR was recovered from a human patient who received an intestinal transplant, so some T cells may come from the graft donor. Here the CDR3 DNA reads TGCGCCAGCAAGGCCGGGGGATCCTACGAGCAGTACTTC. It encodes CASKAGGSYEQYF.